The 12 T cell receptor beta chains below were found in one sample sequenced in a study of cytomegalovirus exposure and HLA in healthy donors. The PCR made use of 60 Vbeta and 13 Jbeta primers. Sequenced by immunoSEQ multiplex PCR; TCRdb stores in-frame clones only, minus some. This repertoire shows around 97,000 clones, 75% to 85% found once; its top ten account for 9% to 12%. What was sequenced was PBMCs. These receptors all stem from a woman between 18 and 30 years old in good health and CMV-seropositive.

This chain connects TRBV6-1 to TRBJ2-7, with 8 bases matching TRBD1. Germline loops: CDR1 MNHNS, CDR2 SASEGT. The CDR3 is made up of 15 amino acids. The trim removed 5 bases at V and 3 bases at J, leaving 9 bases unmatched. CDR3 DNA: TGTGCCAGCAGTTTAGCAGGGGGCTGGAACTACGAGCAGTACTTC. It yields the protein CASSLAGGWNYEQYF.

Concerning this clone itself: Lacking the conserved final phenylalanine or tryptophan, this CDR3 likely reflects a read error. No DNA is shown, since the ends of the CDR3 on it are uncertain; the CDR3 is the one TCRdb lists. The chain combines TRBV7-9 with TRBJ1-2; the listed D gene, TRBD1, was not tested against the DNA. The CDR3 is 9 residues long, counting both termini. The germline V gene encodes CDR1 SEHNR and CDR2 FQNEAQ (reference sequence). The CDR3 sequence: CASSCGQGA.

The rearrangement links TRBV19 to TRBJ1-1; 9 nucleotides line up with TRBD1. The V gene's germline CDR1 is LNHDA and CDR2 SQIVND (reference sequence). The CDR3 loop spans 19 amino acids. The V segment lost 1 base and the J segment 0 bases; nucleotides outside the gene matches: 12. The CDR3 bases are TGTGCCAGTAGTATAGTGGGGGGGACAGGGATCGGCATGAACACTGAAGCTTTCTTT. Amino acids: CASSIVGGTGIGMNTEAFF. Together with reference TRBV19 and TRBJ1-1, the CDR3 gives the full variable domain: DGGITQSPKYLFRKEGQNVTLSCEQNLNHDAMYWYRQDPGQGLRLIYYSQIVNDFQKGDIAEGYSVSREKKESFPLTVTSAQKNPTAFYLCASSIVGGTGIGMNTEAFFGQGTRLTVV.

This chain uses TRBV5-1 with TRBJ1-1; 8 bases map to TRBD1. CDR1 SGHRS and CDR2 YFSETQ come from the germline V gene. The V gene end was trimmed by 4 bases and the J gene end by 8 bases; junction bases not matched to a gene: 7. This CDR3 has 13 amino acids. This chain's CDR3 is CASSLPGQGEAFF. The CDR3 DNA reads TGCGCCAGCAGCCTCCCCGGACAGGGCGAAGCTTTCTTT.

The chain is built from TRBV11-2 and TRBJ2-6, with 8 bases lining up with TRBD2. Trimming took 2 bases from V and 0 from J; bases not matched to a gene: 6. There are 18 residues in the CDR3. Germline CDR1 is SGHAT and CDR2 is FQNNGV. The CDR3 DNA follows: TGTGCCAGCAGCTTACTCACTAGCGGCCACTCTGGGGCCAACGTCCTGACTTTC. Amino acid sequence: CASSLLTSGHSGANVLTF.

The J gene is TRBJ2-4, the V gene TRBV13; D gene uncertain. Germline CDR1 and CDR2: PRHDT and FYEKMQ (reference sequence). The CDR3 is made up of 13 amino acids. V dropped 0 bases and J dropped 5 bases, with 5 bases sitting between them. The CDR3, as DNA: TGTGCCAGCAGCTTAGGCGGTCAAAACATTCAGTACTTC. Translating it yields CASSLGGQNIQYF.

J is TRBJ2-7 and V is TRBV4-3; TRBD2 might be the D (6 bases). There are 14 residues in the CDR3. Germline-derived CDR1 and CDR2 are LGHNA and YSLEER. Deletions cut 2 bases from V and 12 bases from J, with 20 bases between. The CDR3 here is CASSQTGTPQRLYF. The CDR3 nucleotides are TGCGCCAGCAGCCAAACCGGGACTCCGCAACGTCTGTACTTC.

This rearrangement joins TRBV5-1 to TRBJ1-2, with D uncertain. The CDR3 consists of 15 residues. Germline V gene lookup returns CDR1 SGHRS and CDR2 YFSETQ. V lost 5 bases, J lost 0 bases, and 14 bases lay in between. CDR3 in amino acids: CASRLGEGANYGYTF. DNA for the CDR3: TGCGCCAGCAGACTCGGGGAGGGCGCTAACTATGGCTACACCTTC.

This clone has only a few counts. The CDR3 coding sequence is TGCGCCAGCAGCTTGGAGGGCCAGGGGGACACTGAAGCTTTCTTT. Translation gives CASSLEGQGDTEAFF. The chain is built from TRBV5-1 and TRBJ1-1; TRBD1 agrees at 7 bases. V lost 0 bases to trimming and J lost 3 bases; unmatched junction nucleotides: 5. The CDR3 totals 15 residues. In germline, CDR1 is SGHRS, CDR2 YFSETQ.

The gene calls are TRBV28 and TRBJ2-3; 14 bases map to TRBD2. This CDR3 region has 17 residues. V shed 6 bases and J 5 bases; nucleotides not matched to a gene: 10. CDR1 is MDHEN, CDR2 SYDVKM, per germline. The CDR3 region is CASRLPGLAGALDTQYF. The CDR3 nucleotides read TGTGCCAGCAGGCTGCCGGGACTAGCGGGAGCCCTAGATACGCAGTATTTT.

The gene calls are TRBV5-6 and TRBJ2-7; a possible D gene is TRBD1 (7 bases). This CDR3 spans 14 amino acids. V lost 4 bases, J lost 3 bases, and 14 bases lay in between. Germline CDR1 reads SGHDT; CDR2 reads YYEEEE. Here the CDR3 DNA reads TGTGCCAGCAGCGATCCTCAGGGGGGCTACGAGCAGTACTTC. As protein: CASSDPQGGYEQYF.

J is TRBJ2-2 and V is TRBV30; D call uncertain. The CDR3 consists of 14 residues. V was shortened by 0 bases and J by 4 bases, with 9 bases between the two germline ends. Germline V CDR1 and CDR2: GTSNPN, SVGIG (reference sequence). For the CDR3, the DNA is TGTGCCTGGAGTGTACCCGGGTCCACCGGGGAGCTGTTTTTT. It codes for CAWSVPGSTGELFF.